A selection of T cell receptor beta chains follows, all from one sample in a study of shared clonotypes between healthy human individuals. Generated by immunoSEQ multiplex PCR, the TCRdb table keeps only in-frame clones and is missing some. Of 2 million to 3 million clones listed, more than 85% are singletons. The sequencing sample was made of naive CD4+ T cells from PBMCs. Receptors were obtained from a man between 18 and 35 years old in good health. Some clones in this sample may be carry-over from other donors' samples. Each CDR3 is given with its conserved first and last residue. The order of the fields is J gene, V gene, CDR3 protein.

j_gene: TRBJ2-1; v_gene: TRBV4-2; CDR3aa: CASSQDPPSGRYYEQFF
j_gene: TRBJ2-2; v_gene: TRBV5-6; CDR3aa: CASSHSGRGVEGELFF
j_gene: TRBJ1-4; v_gene: TRBV7-8; CDR3aa: CASSLARIAGEKLFF
j_gene: TRBJ2-5; v_gene: TRBV9; CDR3aa: CASSGGTSGSGIGQETQYF
j_gene: TRBJ1-5; v_gene: TRBV28; CDR3aa: CASRTRVGPQHF
j_gene: TRBJ1-5; v_gene: TRBV19; CDR3aa: CASSVQGRGPQHF
j_gene: TRBJ1-1; v_gene: TRBV5-1; CDR3aa: CASKQGVENEAFF
j_gene: TRBJ2-1; v_gene: TRBV5-6; CDR3aa: CASSLPGAPYSYNEQFF
j_gene: TRBJ2-1; v_gene: TRBV9; CDR3aa: CASSVGGGRAYNEQFF
j_gene: TRBJ1-5; v_gene: TRBV5-1; CDR3aa: CASSLGGPNQPQHF
j_gene: TRBJ1-1; v_gene: TRBV6-6; CDR3aa: CASSRYGGTEAFF
j_gene: TRBJ2-5; v_gene: TRBV18; CDR3aa: CASSPYRGQETQYF
j_gene: TRBJ1-3; v_gene: TRBV5-1; CDR3aa: CASSLYGNENTIYF
j_gene: TRBJ2-6; v_gene: TRBV7-3; CDR3aa: CASSLRGWGDPSSGANVLTF
j_gene: TRBJ2-7; v_gene: TRBV28; CDR3aa: CASSPTGGWLDEQYF
j_gene: TRBJ1-2; v_gene: TRBV7-2; CDR3aa: CASSLGSPTDGYTF
j_gene: TRBJ1-2; v_gene: TRBV10-3; CDR3aa: CAITELTGDPRGYTF
j_gene: TRBJ1-2; v_gene: TRBV5-1; CDR3aa: CASSLGRGNYGYTF
j_gene: TRBJ2-7; v_gene: TRBV29-1; CDR3aa: CSVASRRDEQYF
j_gene: TRBJ1-2; v_gene: TRBV7-3; CDR3aa: CASSLGTAPRGYTF
j_gene: TRBJ1-4; v_gene: TRBV28; CDR3aa: CASSASGTGDEKLFF
j_gene: TRBJ2-7; v_gene: TRBV27; CDR3aa: CASSSRFSPTGGLYEQYF
j_gene: TRBJ2-3; v_gene: TRBV7-2; CDR3aa: CASSSYRGTTDTQYF
j_gene: TRBJ1-1; v_gene: TRBV7-3; CDR3aa: CASSSGAPGGSDTEAFF
j_gene: TRBJ2-5; v_gene: TRBV6-1; CDR3aa: CASSSGVFRETQYF
j_gene: TRBJ2-4; v_gene: TRBV7-2; CDR3aa: CASSPGLAGVNIQYF
j_gene: TRBJ1-1; v_gene: TRBV4-1; CDR3aa: CASRTLTGNVNTEAFF
j_gene: TRBJ2-7; v_gene: TRBV4-3; CDR3aa: CASSQTTGGIHEQYF
j_gene: TRBJ2-1; v_gene: TRBV6-4; CDR3aa: CASSQLAAPSNEQFF
j_gene: TRBJ2-7; v_gene: TRBV30; CDR3aa: CAWSVPPGTYEQYF
j_gene: TRBJ2-7; v_gene: TRBV6-5; CDR3aa: CASSTVRGLEQYF
j_gene: TRBJ2-1; v_gene: TRBV7-6; CDR3aa: CASSKPGLAGVGEQFF
j_gene: TRBJ2-1; v_gene: TRBV5-1; CDR3aa: CASSWVAGTTYNEQFF
j_gene: TRBJ2-2; v_gene: TRBV11-2; CDR3aa: CASSYSAYANTGELFF
j_gene: TRBJ1-2; v_gene: TRBV28; CDR3aa: CASSFRRIYGYTF
j_gene: TRBJ1-3; v_gene: TRBV2; CDR3aa: CASSVAGSGNTIYF
j_gene: TRBJ2-7; v_gene: TRBV9; CDR3aa: CASSFGQGTYEQYF
j_gene: TRBJ2-3; v_gene: TRBV11-2; CDR3aa: CASRRGTGPDTQYF
j_gene: TRBJ2-7; v_gene: TRBV5-1; CDR3aa: CASSTSSGFYEQYF
j_gene: TRBJ2-7; v_gene: TRBV6-5; CDR3aa: CASNYLGVAGTYEQYF
j_gene: TRBJ2-7; v_gene: TRBV23-1; CDR3aa: CASSFEQGSSYEQYF
j_gene: TRBJ2-5; v_gene: TRBV28; CDR3aa: CASSLFGAAETQYF
j_gene: TRBJ2-7; v_gene: TRBV7-2; CDR3aa: CASSSVNRGLYEQYF
j_gene: TRBJ2-3; v_gene: TRBV5-6; CDR3aa: CASSLTGWGSTDTQYF
j_gene: TRBJ1-5; v_gene: TRBV6-5; CDR3aa: CASSRASNQPQHF
j_gene: TRBJ2-3; v_gene: TRBV6-5; CDR3aa: CASRPSGKSDTQYF
j_gene: TRBJ1-5; v_gene: TRBV5-1; CDR3aa: CASSELPTGGDQPQHF
j_gene: NA; v_gene: TRBV6-5; CDR3aa: CASSSTGYEQYF
j_gene: TRBJ2-6; v_gene: TRBV30; CDR3aa: CAWSPPLTGRWVTGANVLTF
j_gene: TRBJ2-6; v_gene: TRBV18; CDR3aa: CASSLTNSGANVLTF
j_gene: TRBJ1-2; v_gene: TRBV6-5; CDR3aa: CASSGGHLNYGYTF
j_gene: TRBJ2-3; v_gene: TRBV5-4; CDR3aa: CASSGTSGSTDTQYF
j_gene: TRBJ1-6; v_gene: TRBV11-2; CDR3aa: CASSLARVNNSPLHF
j_gene: TRBJ1-2; v_gene: TRBV5-1; CDR3aa: CASSLILDYGYTF
j_gene: TRBJ2-5; v_gene: TRBV5-1; CDR3aa: CASSLRPGGQETQYF